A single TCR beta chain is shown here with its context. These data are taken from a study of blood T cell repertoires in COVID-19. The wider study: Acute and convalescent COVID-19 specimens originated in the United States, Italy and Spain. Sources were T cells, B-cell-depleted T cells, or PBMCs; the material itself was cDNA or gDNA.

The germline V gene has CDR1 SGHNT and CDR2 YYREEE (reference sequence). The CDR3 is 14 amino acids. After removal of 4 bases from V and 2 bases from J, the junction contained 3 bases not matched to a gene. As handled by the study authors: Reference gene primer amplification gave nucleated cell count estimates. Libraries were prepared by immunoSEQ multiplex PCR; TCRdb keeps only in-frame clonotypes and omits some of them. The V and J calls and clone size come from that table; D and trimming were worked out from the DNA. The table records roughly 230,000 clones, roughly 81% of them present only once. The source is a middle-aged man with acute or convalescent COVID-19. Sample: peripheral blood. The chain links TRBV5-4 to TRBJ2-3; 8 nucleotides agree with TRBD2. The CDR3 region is CASSRGGFTDTQYF. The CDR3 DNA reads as TGTGCCAGCAGCCGCGGGGGGTTCACAGATACGCAGTATTTT.